This T cell receptor beta chain was captured by sequencing in a study of T cell responses to AZD1222 COVID-19 vaccine. Method: immunoSEQ multiplex PCR; TCRdb's copy keeps in-frame clones and lacks some. The sample shows 95,000 to 100,000 clones, approximately 86% of them seen only once. The source was peripheral blood, collected on day 0 of AZD1222 vaccination. This sequence originates from an adult in good health.

The CDR3 protein is CATSTGGVMEEQYF. For the CDR3, the DNA is TGTGCCACCTCGACAGGGGGCGTGATGGAGGAGCAGTACTTC. The V call is TRBV15, the J call TRBJ2-7; 10 bases agree with TRBD1. This CDR3 is 14 amino acids long. The J segment lost 7 bases and the V segment lost 8 bases, leaving 11 bases of the junction unmatched. Looked up from germline, CDR1 is LNHNV and CDR2 is YYDKDF (reference sequence).